These T cell receptor beta chains were read from a single sample in a study of blood T cell repertoires in COVID-19. Produced via immunoSEQ multiplex PCR; TCRdb's table is partial and in-frame only. The data show 200,000 to 250,000 clones, 70% to 90% seen once. Source material: peripheral blood. These TCRs come from a man in his fifties with COVID-19, enrolled during active disease. CDR3s include the opening cysteine and the closing phenylalanine or tryptophan. D genes are given only for firm matches. Size values are once, few and many counts, or a class for expanded clones, and some rows have none.

clone_size	v_call	d_call	j_call	cdr3_aa	cdr3_nt
once	TRBV7-9	TRBD1	TRBJ2-7	CASSPGTGGAYEQYF	TGTGCCAGCAGCCCAGGGACAGGGGGCGCGTACGAGCAGTACTTC
NA	TRBV5-1	NA	TRBJ2-7	CASSGGQGGYEQYF	TGCGCCAGCAGTGGAGGGCAGGGGGGCTACGAGCAGTACTTC
NA	TRBV18	NA	TRBJ2-5	CASSPHAGPAETQYF	TGTGCCAGCTCACCTCATGCAGGGCCAGCGGAGACCCAGTACTTC
NA	TRBV19	NA	TRBJ1-4	CASSMRGGRGFQEKLFF	TGTGCCAGTAGTATGAGGGGAGGTCGAGGGTTCCAAGAAAAACTGTTTTTT
once	TRBV5-1	NA	TRBJ1-1	CASSLNTEAFF	TGCGCCAGCAGCCTCAACACTGAAGCTTTCTTT
NA	TRBV20-1	NA	TRBJ1-5	CSASSTEDSNQPQHF	TGCAGTGCTAGTTCGACAGAAGATAGCAATCAGCCCCAGCATTTT
NA	TRBV7-9	TRBD2	TRBJ2-1	CASTNAGGNEQFF	TGTGCCAGCACTAACGCGGGGGGCAATGAGCAGTTCTTC
few	TRBV5-1	NA	TRBJ2-7	CASSLGAGSYEQYF	TGCGCCAGCAGCTTGGGGGCAGGGTCCTACGAGCAGTACTTC
NA	TRBV18	NA	TRBJ2-3	CASSPIASGTDTQYF	TGTGCCAGCTCACCAATAGCTAGCGGCACAGATACGCAGTATTTT
once	TRBV30	NA	TRBJ1-1	CAWRAMNTEAFF	TGTGCCTGGAGGGCAATGAACACTGAAGCTTTCTTT
NA	TRBV10-3	NA	TRBJ1-2	CAISESRLSNYGYTF	TGTGCCATCAGTGAGTCGAGACTCTCGAACTATGGCTACACCTTC
NA	TRBV6-6	TRBD1	TRBJ1-1	CASRPPTTGTYTEAFF	TGTGCCAGCAGACCACCGACGACAGGGACATACACTGAAGCTTTCTTT
NA	TRBV19	NA	TRBJ2-5	CASSAGLMQTQYF	TGTGCCAGTAGTGCCGGACTGATGCAGACCCAGTACTTC
NA	TRBV7-9	NA	TRBJ2-7	CASSHTADLYEQYF	TGTGCCAGCAGCCACACAGCGGACCTATACGAGCAGTACTTC
NA	TRBV10-3	TRBD1	TRBJ1-2	CAIAGTGVDGYTF	TGTGCCATCGCGGGGACAGGGGTGGATGGCTACACCTTC
NA	TRBV7-2	TRBD2	TRBJ2-7	CASSAQTSGRARTYEQYF	TGTGCCAGCAGCGCCCAGACTAGCGGGAGGGCCAGGACCTACGAGCAGTACTTC
NA	TRBV10-2	NA	TRBJ1-5	CASSENGIAQPQHF	TGCGCCAGCAGTGAGAACGGGATTGCTCAGCCCCAGCATTTT
many	TRBV27	TRBD2	TRBJ2-7	CASSPGTNPYEQYF	TGTGCCAGCAGCCCTGGGACTAATCCCTACGAGCAGTACTTC
NA	TRBV6-1	TRBD2	TRBJ2-7	CASSEPVSSGSYEQYF	TGTGCCAGCAGTGAACCCGTGTCTAGCGGTTCCTACGAGCAGTACTTC
NA	TRBV7-9	NA	TRBJ1-1	CASSSRLSNDEAFF	TGTGCCAGCAGCTCTCGCCTGAGTAACGATGAAGCTTTCTTT
NA	TRBV12-3/TRBV12-4	NA	TRBJ1-6	CASSLPEDSPLHF	TGTGCCAGCAGCTTACCCGAGGATTCACCCCTCCACTTT
NA	TRBV7-7	NA	TRBJ2-5	CASSLSGEGQETQYF	TGTGCTAGCAGCTTATCAGGGGAGGGCCAAGAGACCCAGTACTTC
once	TRBV3-1/TRBV3-2	NA	TRBJ2-6	CASSQLTGANVLTF	TGTGCCAGCAGCCAACTAACTGGGGCCAACGTCCTGACTTTC
NA	TRBV6-4	TRBD2	TRBJ2-3	CASSLGTSGTDTQYF	TGTGCCAGCAGTCTCGGGACTAGCGGCACAGATACGCAGTATTTT
NA	TRBV10-1	NA	TRBJ2-7	CASSESGGASSYEQYF	TGCGCCAGCAGTGAATCGGGCGGGGCCAGCTCCTACGAGCAGTACTTC
NA	TRBV6-7	NA	TRBJ1-3	CASSYSRVSGNTIYF	TGTGCCAGCAGTTACTCTCGTGTGTCCGGAAACACCATATATTTT
NA	TRBV28	TRBD1	TRBJ1-1	CASSSQTGGTEAFF	TGTGCCAGCAGTTCTCAGACAGGGGGCACTGAAGCTTTCTTT
NA	TRBV7-9	NA	TRBJ1-4	CAISPGDNEKLFF	TGTGCCATCTCCCCAGGGGATAATGAAAAACTGTTTTTT
once	TRBV3-1/TRBV3-2	TRBD2	TRBJ2-5	CASSRRVLAGLSSYETQYF	TGTGCCAGCAGCCGTAGAGTACTAGCGGGATTGTCATCTTACGAGACCCAGTACTTC
NA	TRBV7-9	NA	TRBJ2-5	CASSLGAEIETQYF	TGTGCCAGCAGCTTAGGAGCGGAAATAGAGACCCAGTACTTC
NA	TRBV30	NA	TRBJ1-2	CAWSPSDRREYGYTF	TGTGCCTGGAGTCCCTCTGACAGGAGAGAATATGGCTACACCTTC
NA	TRBV12-3/TRBV12-4	NA	TRBJ2-7	CASRVSREQYF	TGTGCCAGCAGGGTCTCGAGGGAGCAGTACTTC
NA	TRBV23-1	TRBD1	TRBJ1-4	CASSQSTGSEFATNEKLFF	TGCGCCAGCAGTCAATCGACAGGGTCGGAGTTTGCAACTAATGAAAAACTGTTTTTT
NA	TRBV3-1/TRBV3-2	NA	TRBJ2-7	CASSQAGILGQYF	TGTGCCAGCAGCCAGGCGGGAATCCTAGGGCAGTACTTC
NA	TRBV10-3	TRBD2	TRBJ2-5	CAIKGTSGTQETQYF	TGTGCCATCAAAGGGACTAGCGGTACACAAGAGACCCAGTACTTC
once	TRBV30	TRBD1	TRBJ2-7	CAWSVRTGYHEQYF	TGTGCCTGGAGTGTACGGACAGGGTACCACGAGCAGTACTTC
NA	TRBV30	NA	TRBJ2-1	CAWSPPGRGGEQFF	TGTGCCTGGAGTCCCCCGGGTCGGGGAGGTGAGCAGTTCTTC
NA	TRBV2	NA	TRBJ1-6	CASSGYQSGSPLHF	TGTGCCAGCAGTGGTTACCAGTCGGGTTCACCCCTCCACTTT
few	TRBV9	TRBD2	TRBJ2-2	CASSVLAENTGELFF	TGTGCCAGCAGCGTCCTAGCGGAGAACACCGGGGAGCTGTTTTTT
NA	TRBV5-4	TRBD2	TRBJ2-3	CASSRSGGAGDTQYF	TGTGCCAGCAGCCGGAGCGGGGGGGCTGGAGATACGCAGTATTTT
NA	TRBV18	NA	TRBJ1-1	CASSPPGPLSPEAFF	TGTGCCAGCTCACCACCGGGGCCTCTCAGCCCTGAAGCTTTCTTT
NA	TRBV29-1	NA	TRBJ1-1	CSSSAGGSTEAFF	TGCAGCTCATCGGCGGGGGGAAGTACTGAAGCTTTCTTT
NA	TRBV6-1	TRBD1	TRBJ2-3	CASSAPTGQGVLSTDTQYF	TGTGCCAGCAGTGCCCCTACGGGACAGGGTGTTTTGAGCACAGATACGCAGTATTTT
NA	TRBV7-2	NA	TRBJ2-5	CASSLLSGEETQYF	TGTGCCAGCAGCTTACTATCAGGGGAAGAGACCCAGTACTTC
NA	TRBV30	TRBD2	TRBJ2-3	CAWSLIAGITDTQYF	TGTGCCTGGAGTCTTATAGCGGGGATCACAGATACGCAGTATTTT
NA	TRBV7-9	NA	TRBJ1-5	CASSRSNQPQHF	TGTGCCAGCAGCCGGAGCAATCAGCCCCAGCATTTT
NA	TRBV5-1	TRBD2	TRBJ2-2	CASSLLSPGGGNTGELFF	TGCGCCAGCAGCTTGCTTTCCCCGGGGGGGGGAAACACCGGGGAGCTGTTTTTT
NA	TRBV24-1	TRBD2	TRBJ2-3	CATSDWTSGRDTQYF	TGTGCCACCAGTGATTGGACTAGCGGGAGGGATACGCAGTATTTT
NA	TRBV2	NA	TRBJ1-5	CASSEEGRHNQPQHF	TGTGCCAGCAGTGAGGAAGGGAGGCACAATCAGCCCCAGCATTTT
NA	TRBV4-2	TRBD2	TRBJ2-3	CASSQDGIAGVTDTQYF	TGTGCCAGCAGCCAAGATGGAATAGCGGGAGTAACAGATACGCAGTATTTT
NA	TRBV5-1	NA	TRBJ2-1	CASSSTAGSGYNEQFF	TGCGCCAGCAGCTCCACGGCGGGGTCTGGGTACAATGAGCAGTTCTTC
once	TRBV30	NA	TRBJ2-7	CAWSSRRGYYEQYF	TGTGCCTGGAGTTCCCGCCGGGGGTACTACGAGCAGTACTTC
NA	TRBV6-2/TRBV6-3	NA	TRBJ2-5	CASSYWEEEEETQYF	TGTGCCAGCAGTTACTGGGAGGAGGAAGAGGAGACCCAGTACTTC
NA	TRBV6-5	TRBD1	TRBJ1-6	CASSPDRGPLHF	TGTGCCAGCAGTCCCGACAGGGGACCCCTCCACTTT
NA	TRBV7-9	NA	TRBJ2-7	CASSSAGDFYEQYF	TGTGCCAGCAGCTCAGCAGGGGACTTCTACGAGCAGTACTTC
NA	TRBV28	TRBD2	TRBJ2-1	CASSETGWGGNEQFF	TGTGCCAGCAGTGAAACAGGCTGGGGGGGAAATGAGCAGTTCTTC
NA	TRBV7-9	NA	TRBJ1-1	CASSLGQIGEAFF	TGTGCCAGCAGCTTAGGACAGATCGGTGAAGCTTTCTTT
NA	TRBV6-2/TRBV6-3	NA	TRBJ2-1	CASSYWLASSYNEQFF	TGTGCCAGCAGTTACTGGCTAGCGAGCTCCTACAATGAGCAGTTCTTC
NA	TRBV2	TRBD2	TRBJ2-7	CASRNLLAGLNYEQYF	TGTGCCAGCCGAAACCTCCTAGCGGGATTAAACTACGAGCAGTACTTC